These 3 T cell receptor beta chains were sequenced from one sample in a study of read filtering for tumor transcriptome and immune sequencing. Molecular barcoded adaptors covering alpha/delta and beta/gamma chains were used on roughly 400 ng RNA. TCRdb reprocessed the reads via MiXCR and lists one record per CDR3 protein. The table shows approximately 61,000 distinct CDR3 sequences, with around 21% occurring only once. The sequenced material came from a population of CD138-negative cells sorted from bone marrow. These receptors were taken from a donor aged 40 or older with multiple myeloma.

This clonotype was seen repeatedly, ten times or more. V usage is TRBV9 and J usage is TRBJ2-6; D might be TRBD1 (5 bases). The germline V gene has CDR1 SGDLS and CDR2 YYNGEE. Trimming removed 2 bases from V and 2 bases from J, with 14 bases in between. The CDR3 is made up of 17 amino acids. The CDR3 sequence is CASSVSGNYPGANVLTF. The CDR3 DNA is TGTGCCAGCAGCGTGTCAGGGAATTATCCTGGGGCCAACGTCCTGACTTTC.

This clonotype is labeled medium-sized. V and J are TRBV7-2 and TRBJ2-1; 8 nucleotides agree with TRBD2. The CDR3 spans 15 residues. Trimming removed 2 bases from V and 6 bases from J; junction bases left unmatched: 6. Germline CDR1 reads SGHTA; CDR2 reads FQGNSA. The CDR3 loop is CASSLLPGGSNEQFF. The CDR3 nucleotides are TGTGCCAGCAGCTTACTGCCGGGAGGGAGCAATGAGCAGTTCTTC.

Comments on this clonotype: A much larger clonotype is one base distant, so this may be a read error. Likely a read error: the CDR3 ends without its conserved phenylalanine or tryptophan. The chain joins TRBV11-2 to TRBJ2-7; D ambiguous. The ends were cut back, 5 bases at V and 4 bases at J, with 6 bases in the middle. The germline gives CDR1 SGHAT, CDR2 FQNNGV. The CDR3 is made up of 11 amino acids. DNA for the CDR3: TGTGCCAGCAGCCCCCTTTACGAGCAGTACTCC. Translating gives CASSPLYEQYS.